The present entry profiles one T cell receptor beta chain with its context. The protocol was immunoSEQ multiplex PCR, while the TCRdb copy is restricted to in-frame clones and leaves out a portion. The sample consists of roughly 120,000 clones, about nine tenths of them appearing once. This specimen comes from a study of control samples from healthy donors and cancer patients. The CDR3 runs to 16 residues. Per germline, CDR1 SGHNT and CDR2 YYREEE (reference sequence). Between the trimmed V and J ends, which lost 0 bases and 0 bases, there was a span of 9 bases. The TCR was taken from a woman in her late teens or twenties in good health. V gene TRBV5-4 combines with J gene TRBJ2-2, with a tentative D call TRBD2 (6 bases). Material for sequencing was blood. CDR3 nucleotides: TGTGCCAGCAGCTTGGGCCTAGCGACGAACACCGGGGAGCTGTTTTTT. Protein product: CASSLGLATNTGELFF.